This TCR beta chain was identified in a study of post-analysis software for immune sequencing data. Study-level results: Those samples that were prepared in the same batch co-clustered strongly by F measure. With TRBV5-6, TRBV5-1 and TRBV20-1 included, several TRBV segments were more frequent in patients than in controls.

This clonotype has only one observation. Its antigen is not identified. V lost 5 bases and J lost 6, with 14 bases in between. Germline V gene data show CDR1 as MDHEN and CDR2 as SYDVKM. The length of the CDR3 is 13 residues. Each TCR beta cDNA library carried unique molecular identifiers. From roughly 1 to 10 million T cells, roughly 0.5 million cDNA molecules were obtained. TCRdb passed the PCR reads through MiXCR, listing each CDR3 protein once. The sample shows around 710,000 distinct CDR3 sequences, about half of them seen only once. The receptor was derived from a girl aged 5 to 17 with multiple sclerosis. The chain couples TRBV28 to TRBJ2-7; maybe TRBD2 (5 bases). Sequencing was performed on blood. The CDR3 nucleotides are TGTGCCAGCAGTCCATCCGGGGATTGCGAGCAGTACTTC. The encoded protein is CASSPSGDCEQYF.